The 19 T cell receptor beta chains in this list originate from one sample, sequenced in a study of graft-versus-host responses after intestinal transplantation. TCRdb keeps only in-frame clones here, not all; method: immunoSEQ multiplex PCR. The sample lists 70,000 to 75,000 clones, roughly 90% occurring once. No antigen has been identified for these receptors. The sequencing here drew on unstimulated CD8+ T cells sorted from spleen or lymph node cells, taken before intestinal transplant. The receptors derive from a human donor who received an intestinal transplant.

This chain connects TRBV30 to TRBJ2-7, with D possibly TRBD1 on 6 matching bases. Germline V gene sequence: CDR1 GTSNPN, CDR2 SVGIG (reference sequence). The CDR3 has 13 amino acids. V lost 3 bases and J lost 3, with 12 bases in between. The CDR3 sequence: CAWSAGQFYEQYF. The CDR3 region has the DNA TGTGCCTGGAGCGCCGGACAGTTCTACGAGCAGTACTTC.

The V call is TRBV15, the J call TRBJ2-3, with D possibly being TRBD2 (5 bases). Between the trimmed V and J ends, which lost 2 bases and 2 bases, there was a span of 11 bases. This CDR3 is 15 amino acids long. CDR1 is LNHNV and CDR2 is YYDKDF in the germline V gene (reference sequence). The DNA for the CDR3 is TGTGCCACCAGCAGAATTGAGGGAGTCACAGATACGCAGTATTTT. This encodes CATSRIEGVTDTQYF.

V gene TRBV4-1 combines with J gene TRBJ2-3, with 7 bases matching TRBD2. The germline gives CDR1 MGHRA, CDR2 YSYEKL. The length of the CDR3 is 16 residues. The ends lost 0 bases at V and 1 base at J; junction bases unmatched: 4. Here the CDR3 reads CASSQEERDGTDTQYF. DNA of the CDR3: TGCGCCAGCAGCCAAGAGGAGCGGGACGGCACAGATACGCAGTATTTT.

The V and J genes are TRBV10-3 and TRBJ2-3; 12 positions match TRBD2. The germline V gene has CDR1 ENHRY and CDR2 SYGVKD. The CDR3 spans 17 residues. With 0 bases clipped from V and 2 bases from J, the junction kept 3 bases outside the gene matches. Written as DNA, the CDR3 is TGTGCCATCAGTGAGTCCCGGACTAGCGGGGCCACAGATACGCAGTATTTT. This gives the protein CAISESRTSGATDTQYF.

This chain links TRBV7-8 with TRBJ2-1; 14 nucleotides line up with TRBD2. This CDR3 is built from 17 residues. V lost 5 bases, J lost 7 bases, and 10 bases stayed unmatched. Per the germline V gene, CDR1 is SGHVS and CDR2 is FQNEAQ. CDR3 region: CASSPEGLAGVWNEQFF. CDR3 bases: TGTGCCAGCAGCCCGGAGGGACTAGCGGGAGTTTGGAATGAGCAGTTCTTC.

DNA of the CDR3: TGTGCCAGCAGTGGGCTGGCGGGGCAGTACTTC. Translated: CASSGLAGQYF. The V gene is TRBV25-1, the J gene TRBJ2-7; the D gene is possibly TRBD2 (5 bases). From germline, CDR1 is MGHDK and CDR2 SYGVNS. This CDR3 spans 11 amino acids. Trimming took 4 bases from V and 9 from J, leaving 10 bases between them.

This chain connects TRBV28 to TRBJ2-7, with 10 bases that match TRBD1. With 5 bases clipped from V and 3 bases from J, the junction kept 10 bases outside the gene matches. In germline, CDR1 is MDHEN, CDR2 SYDVKM. This CDR3 comprises 16 residues. CDR3 nucleotide sequence: TGTGCCAGCAGTGGAGTATGGACAGGGGGAAACTACGAGCAGTACTTC. Amino acids: CASSGVWTGGNYEQYF.

The chain has TRBV5-1 and TRBJ2-7; D gene unclear. Germline-derived CDR1 and CDR2 are SGHRS and YFSETQ. This CDR3 is 13 amino acids long. Trimming pared 3 bases from V and 1 base from J, leaving 8 bases between. The chain's CDR3 is CASSSAESYEQYF. CDR3 bases: TGCGCCAGCAGCTCTGCAGAATCCTACGAGCAGTACTTC.

J is TRBJ2-1 and V is TRBV6-1; perhaps TRBD2 as D (5 bases). Germline loops: CDR1 MNHNS, CDR2 SASEGT. V lost 5 bases and J 6 bases, leaving 17 bases between the germline ends. The CDR3 loop spans 15 amino acids. This CDR3 is CASSMLATLPNEQFF. For the CDR3, the DNA is TGTGCCAGCAGTATGTTAGCGACACTCCCCAATGAGCAGTTCTTC.

The V and J genes are TRBV2 and TRBJ2-1; 15 positions agree with TRBD2. CDR1 SNHLY and CDR2 FYNNEI come from the germline V gene. V trimming: 4 bases; J trimming: 3 bases; junction bases outside the gene matches: 4. The CDR3 length is 17 residues. DNA for the CDR3: TGTGCCAGCAGTGCTGGGACTAGCGGGGGGATCTACAATGAGCAGTTCTTC. Residues: CASSAGTSGGIYNEQFF.

The genes are TRBV5-1 and TRBJ2-3; 11 bases are shared with TRBD2. This CDR3 region has 18 residues. Unmatched junction bases numbered 13, after V lost 2 bases and J lost 5 bases. Looked up from germline, CDR1 is SGHRS and CDR2 is YFSETQ. The CDR3 coding sequence is TGCGCCAGCAGCTTCCCCGGGACTAGCGGACAGCCCCTAGATACGCAGTATTTT. Protein: CASSFPGTSGQPLDTQYF.

J is TRBJ2-1 and V is TRBV6-5; the match to TRBD2 covers 15 bases. Germline CDR1 and CDR2: MNHEY and SVGAGI. The V and J ends lost 7 bases and 7 bases, in that order; junction bases with no gene match: 5. The CDR3 runs 15 residues. The CDR3 bases are TGTGCCAGCACAGGACTAGCGGGGGGGCAGAATGAGCAGTTCTTC. It codes for CASTGLAGGQNEQFF.

Only one count was recorded for this clone. V usage is TRBV11-2 and J usage is TRBJ2-3; 14 bases match TRBD2. J was trimmed by 4 bases and V by 5 bases; bases with no gene match: 11. This CDR3 has 18 residues. CDR1 and CDR2 (germline): SGHAT, FQNNGV. CDR3 residues: CASSDAETSGRGPDTQYF. The CDR3 DNA sequence: TGTGCCAGCAGCGATGCGGAGACTAGCGGGAGGGGGCCAGATACGCAGTATTTT.

The V call is TRBV27, the J call TRBJ2-7; TRBD2 agrees at 9 bases. In germline, CDR1 is MNHEY, CDR2 SMNVEV (reference sequence). Trimming took 0 bases from V and 3 from J; bases not matched to a gene: 6. CDR3 length equals 16 residues. The CDR3 sequence is CASSLSGAGGNYEQYF. The CDR3 coding sequence is TGTGCCAGCAGTTTATCGGGCGCGGGAGGGAACTACGAGCAGTACTTC.

The chain has TRBV6-1 and TRBJ2-7; D possibly corresponds to TRBD2 (7 bases). This CDR3 is 15 amino acids long. Looked up from germline, CDR1 is MNHNS and CDR2 is SASEGT. The V gene lost 3 bases and the J gene lost 3 bases, with 15 bases spanning the gap. The DNA of the CDR3 is TGTGCCAGCAGTGACGAGGGCGGGGGCTTCTACGAGCAGTACTTC. Translating it yields CASSDEGGGFYEQYF.

The chain is built from TRBV6-5 and TRBJ2-5; 8 bases map to TRBD2. The J segment lost 0 bases and the V segment lost 6 bases, leaving 3 bases of the junction unmatched. This CDR3 spans 14 amino acids. From germline, CDR1 is MNHEY and CDR2 SVGAGI. The CDR3 DNA reads TGTGCCAGCAGCCCTAGCGGGTACCAAGAGACCCAGTACTTC. Its protein is CASSPSGYQETQYF.

V usage is TRBV9 and J usage is TRBJ2-3; D gene unclear. The CDR3 covers 16 residues. The germline V and J ends were trimmed by 0 bases and 5 bases, with 16 bases remaining between them. Germline CDR1 reads SGDLS; CDR2 reads YYNGEE. The CDR3 loop is CASSVGPGVPVDTQYF. The CDR3 nucleotides are TGTGCCAGCAGCGTAGGCCCCGGAGTCCCCGTAGATACGCAGTATTTT.

This chain connects TRBV27 to TRBJ2-2, with unresolved D. The CDR3 is 13 residues long. Deletions cut 0 bases from V and 4 bases from J, with 3 bases between. Looked up from germline, CDR1 is MNHEY and CDR2 is SMNVEV (reference sequence). In nucleotides, the CDR3 is TGTGCCAGCAGTTTATCCAGCACCGGGGAGCTGTTTTTT. Amino acids: CASSLSSTGELFF.

This clone was seen a few times. The chain joins TRBV19 to TRBJ1-5, with D tentatively TRBD1 (5 bases). Per the germline V gene, CDR1 is LNHDA and CDR2 is SQIVND (reference sequence). The V end was cut by 9 bases, the J end by 9 bases, with 21 bases between. The CDR3 has 14 residues. This CDR3 is CASHWTYTTGPQHF. The CDR3, as DNA: TGTGCCAGCCATTGGACATACACTACGGGGCCCCAGCATTTT.